This is a list of T cell receptor beta chains from one sample in a study of T-cell reconstitution after alpha-beta-depleted transplantation in children. TCRdb redid the calling of the PCR reads with MiXCR, one entry per CDR3 protein. The profile shows 20,000 to 25,000 distinct CDR3 sequences, roughly a tenth of them singletons. Sequencing was performed on PBMCs from the stem cell graft donor, taken from the stem cell graft. These receptor sequences come from a human donor who donated a stem cell graft to a child with chronic granulomatous disease. Each CDR3 is given with its conserved first and last residue. D genes are given only for firm matches. Where a row states a size, it is once, few, many or the class of an expanded clone; other rows omit it.

v_gene	d_gene	abundance	j_gene	CDR3nt	CDR3aa
TRBV5-5	NA	many	TRBJ2-3	TGTGCCAGCAGCTTGGAGGGAGTGGGCACAGATACGCAGTATTTT	CASSLEGVGTDTQYF
TRBV12-3/TRBV12-4	NA	many	TRBJ2-1	TGTGCCAGCAGTTTCCGGCGGGTTGAATACAATGAGCAGTTCTTC	CASSFRRVEYNEQFF
TRBV5-1	TRBD2	many	TRBJ2-2	TGCGCCAGCAGCTTGGGCAAGATCGGACTAGCCAGCACCGGGGAGCTGTTTTTT	CASSLGKIGLASTGELFF
TRBV27	NA	many	TRBJ2-2	TGTGCCAGCAGTGGGGTCATCCGCGGGGAGCTGTTTTTT	CASSGVIRGELFF
TRBV12-5	NA	many	TRBJ2-7	TGTGCTAGTGGCCTAGGGTCCCGCTACGAGCAGTACTTC	CASGLGSRYEQYF
TRBV29-1	NA	many	TRBJ2-1	TGCAGCGTTGACGGCTCGCCGAGCTCCTACAATGAGCAGTTCTTC	CSVDGSPSSYNEQFF
TRBV27	NA	many	TRBJ2-2	TGTGCCAGCAGTTTAACCCAGAACACCGGGGAGCTGTTTTTT	CASSLTQNTGELFF
TRBV27	NA	many	TRBJ2-7	TGTGCCAGCACCTCACAGTTCTACGAGCAGTACTTC	CASTSQFYEQYF
TRBV10-2	NA	many	TRBJ1-4	TGCGCCAGCAGTGAAGAGGTCCGAGTTGAAAAACTGTTTTTT	CASSEEVRVEKLFF
TRBV6-2/TRBV6-3	NA	many	TRBJ1-5	TGTGCCAGCGTGAGGAGCCCAGGGCAGCCCCAGCATTTT	CASVRSPGQPQHF
TRBV20-1	NA	NA	TRBJ1-5	TGCAGTGCAACCCCCGGCAGCAGACCCCAGCATTTT	CSATPGSRPQHF
TRBV7-8	NA	many	TRBJ1-1	TGTGCCAGCAGCGTAAAAGACCCGGGACAGAACACTGAAGCTTTCTTT	CASSVKDPGQNTEAFF
TRBV28	TRBD1	many	TRBJ1-2	TGTGCCAGCAGTTCTTCCACAGGGGGCTATGGCTACACCTTC	CASSSSTGGYGYTF
TRBV28	NA	many	TRBJ2-7	TGTGCCAGCAGTTTAGGGGGCTTGATGCTCTACGAGCAGTACTTC	CASSLGGLMLYEQYF
TRBV20-1	TRBD2	many	TRBJ2-1	TGCAGTGCCAAACTAGCGGGGGGGCAAGTAGGCTACAATGAGCAGTTCTTC	CSAKLAGGQVGYNEQFF
TRBV5-5	NA	many	TRBJ1-5	TGTGCCAGCAGCTTGAGCGGGCTCCGGAATCAGCCCCAGCATTTT	CASSLSGLRNQPQHF
TRBV7-6	TRBD2	many	TRBJ2-3	TGTGCCAGCAGCTTACCGGCAGCGGGAGGGCCAGAGGATACGCAGTATTTT	CASSLPAAGGPEDTQYF
TRBV7-9	TRBD1	many	TRBJ2-7	TGTGCCAGCGCCGACAGGGGGCCCTACGAGCAGTACTTC	CASADRGPYEQYF
TRBV20-1	NA	many	TRBJ2-3	TGCAGTGCTAGTAATCGGGGGCAAGGTGTTACGCAGTATTTT	CSASNRGQGVTQYF
TRBV4-1	TRBD1	many	TRBJ2-7	TGCGCCAGCAGCCACCTTGACAGGGAAAAAAACGAGCAGTACTTC	CASSHLDREKNEQYF
TRBV7-8	TRBD2	NA	TRBJ2-7	TGTGCCAGCAGCTTACCCCAGACAAGGACTAGCGGGAGATCCTACGAGCAGTACTTC	CASSLPQTRTSGRSYEQYF
TRBV12-3/TRBV12-4	TRBD1	many	TRBJ2-7	TGTGCCAGCAGTTTAGGGGGACAGGGGGACGAGCAGTACTTC	CASSLGGQGDEQYF
TRBV28	TRBD2	NA	TRBJ2-4	TGTGCCAGCAGTCCCCCTAGCGGAAAAAACATTCAGTACTTC	CASSPPSGKNIQYF
TRBV4-3	NA	medium-sized	TRBJ2-7	TGCGCCAGCAGCCAAGAGAGCGACGAGCAGTACTTC	CASSQESDEQYF
TRBV7-6	NA	many	TRBJ2-5	TGTGCCAGCAGCTTACGGCCTACCGAAGAGACCCAGTACTTC	CASSLRPTEETQYF